This T cell receptor beta chain is from a study of shared clonotypes between healthy human individuals. Turning to the study itself: Three CD4 naive, three CD4 memory, two CD8 naive and one CD8 memory plate were used per donor.

Libraries were prepared by immunoSEQ multiplex PCR; TCRdb keeps only in-frame clonotypes and omits some of them. Altogether around 370,000 clones are present, 96% being singletons, with the ten largest covering more than 0.3%. Trimming removed 5 bases from V and 1 base from J, with 9 bases in between. From germline, CDR1 is GTSNPN and CDR2 SVGIG (reference sequence). There are 13 residues in the CDR3. All donors qualified as healthy HIV-negative adults and had experienced no recent acute infections or vaccinations. Sequenced sample: memory CD8+ T cells sorted from blood. Stated subset: CD45RO+ cells pooled with CCR7-negative TemRA cells. The TCR sequence derives from a man younger than 40 in good health. This chain connects TRBV30 to TRBJ1-5, with TRBD1 as a possible D gene (5 bases). The CDR3 spells CAWGRDSNQPQHF. In DNA, the CDR3 is TGTGCCTGGGGCCGGGACAGCAATCAGCCCCAGCATTTT.